The entry below gives a single T cell receptor (beta chain) sequence along with its context. This sample is drawn from a study of CD8+ T cells in alopecia areata. Sequencing templates came from extracted RNA that was reverse transcribed into cDNA. The table came from immunoSEQ multiplex PCR; TCRdb's copy has only in-frame clones and leaves some out. In the table there are hundreds of thousands of clones, less than 80% of which are singletons. The receptor comes from a human donor with alopecia areata. The sample in question was CD4+ T cells sorted from blood, obtained at week 0.

The chain's CDR3 is CASSSGQNYGYTF. The CDR3 DNA reads TGTGCCAGCAGCTCCGGACAGAACTATGGCTACACCTTC. This rearrangement joins TRBV5-4 to TRBJ1-2, with a possible D match to TRBD1 (6 bases). Trimming pared 3 bases from V and 2 bases from J, leaving 8 bases between. CDR3 length equals 13 residues. CDR1 is SGHNT and CDR2 is YYREEE in the germline V gene (reference sequence). The complete variable domain, with remaining parts taken from reference TRBV5-4 and TRBJ1-2, reads ETGVTQSPTHLIKTRGQQVTLRCSSQSGHNTVSWYQQALGQGPQFIFQYYREEENGRGNFPPRFSGLQFPNYSSELNVNALELDDSALYLCASSSGQNYGYTFGSGTRLTVV.